This T cell receptor (beta chain) comes out of a study of siplizumab effects on memory and regulatory T cells. Germline CDR1 reads SGHTA; CDR2 reads FQGNSA. V dropped 5 bases and J dropped 2 bases, with 11 bases sitting between them. The CDR3 runs 14 residues. General study findings and limits: Proliferating Tregs in siplizumab cultures were never verified as suppressive. Significantly reduced by siplizumab was the cumulative frequency of alloreactive sequences, namely those traceable to unstimulated CD4+ memory cells.

Here immunoSEQ multiplex PCR was the method, and the copy in TCRdb shows in-frame clones only, minus some. Of about 100,000 clones in the sample, approximately 92% are singletons; the top ten hold 0.13% to 0.15%. About this clone: Its antigen remains unidentified.

Sequencing was carried out using CD4+ T cells sorted from blood. The clonotype comes from a human donor in good health. The chain combines TRBV7-2 with TRBJ2-3; D gene ambiguous. The CDR3 is CASSGYGNTDTQYF. The CDR3 bases are TGTGCCAGCAGCGGGTACGGCAACACAGATACGCAGTATTTT.